This TCR beta chain was profiled in a study of Ad26.COV2.S vaccination and SARS-CoV-2 variants. Across the study: This donor came from the COV1001 trial of Ad26.COV2.S. The study gave Ad26.COV2.S intramuscularly, once or twice 56 days apart. Points from the study as a whole: In TCR breadth and depth analyses, total T cell responses may have been underestimated.

Method: immunoSEQ multiplex PCR; TCRdb's copy keeps in-frame clones and lacks some. The table has 300,000 to 350,000 clones, 90% seen once. The CDR3 runs to 16 residues. Germline V gene lookup returns CDR1 LGHDT and CDR2 YNNKEL (reference sequence). V was pared by 10 bases and J by 4 bases, with 26 bases between. Indicated treatment: some 20 received Ad26.COV2.S at low or high dose, single or two shots; 5 received placebo; per-sample allocation not given. The samples date from day 63 after the first vaccine or placebo injection. With respect to this clone: Antigen unknown.

The source of this sequence is a person aged 18-60 years who received the Ad26.COV2.S COVID-19 vaccine or a placebo. The chain carries TRBV3-1 (or the pseudogene TRBV3-2) and TRBJ2-7; D unclear. Source: peripheral blood, taken in a trial of Ad26.COV2.S vaccine versus placebo. The CDR3 loop is CANRPKDGKPRYEQYV. In DNA, the CDR3 is TGTGCCAACCGCCCAAAGGACGGAAAACCTCGATACGAGCAGTACGTC.